The rows below give T cell receptor beta chains drawn from one sample of a study of human T cells and chemical hapten exposure. From the RACE reads, TCRdb called clonotypes with MiXCR, one entry per CDR3 protein. Of under 90,000 distinct CDR3 sequences listed, roughly 8.8% are singletons. The sample was whole blood, taken in connection with sensitization to the hapten diphenylcyclopropenone (DPC). These receptors originate from a woman aged 40-49 years with alopecia areata. Some clones in this sample may be carry-over from other donors' samples. CDR3s include the opening cysteine and the closing phenylalanine or tryptophan.

v_gene: TRBV7-9; j_gene: TRBJ2-7; CDR3aa: CASSPTGTDKRGEQYF
v_gene: TRBV7-9; j_gene: TRBJ1-5; CDR3aa: CASSFSEEQPQHF
v_gene: TRBV6-2/TRBV6-3; j_gene: TRBJ2-1; CDR3aa: CASSYKSWASGGASSYNEQFF
v_gene: TRBV2; j_gene: TRBJ1-1; CDR3aa: CASRLGTGNTEAFF
v_gene: TRBV12-3/TRBV12-4; j_gene: TRBJ1-1; CDR3aa: CASSFGPRAFF
v_gene: TRBV28; j_gene: TRBJ2-3; CDR3aa: CASSLVRTSTDTQYF
v_gene: TRBV19; j_gene: TRBJ1-2; CDR3aa: CASSIGARTNGYTF
v_gene: TRBV15; j_gene: TRBJ1-1; CDR3aa: CATSREGQGNTEAFF
v_gene: TRBV28; j_gene: TRBJ1-1; CDR3aa: CASRETGGMNTEAFF
v_gene: TRBV12-3/TRBV12-4; j_gene: TRBJ1-2; CDR3aa: CASSSEPARGYNYGYTF
v_gene: TRBV28; j_gene: TRBJ2-7; CDR3aa: CASYGQGSHEQYF
v_gene: TRBV7-2; j_gene: TRBJ2-7; CDR3aa: CASSLSQGNYEQYF
v_gene: TRBV27; j_gene: TRBJ1-3; CDR3aa: CASKRADSGNTIYF
v_gene: TRBV7-9; j_gene: TRBJ2-7; CDR3aa: CASSPGEIYEQYF
v_gene: TRBV2; j_gene: TRBJ1-1; CDR3aa: CASRWDSLNTEAFF
v_gene: TRBV29-1; j_gene: TRBJ2-7; CDR3aa: CSVDSDQQYF
v_gene: TRBV6-5; j_gene: TRBJ2-2; CDR3aa: CASSRADRTTGELFF
v_gene: TRBV5-4; j_gene: TRBJ1-3; CDR3aa: CASSFTGGGNTIYF
v_gene: TRBV6-1; j_gene: TRBJ1-5; CDR3aa: CASSEASRRGSNQPQHF
v_gene: TRBV5-6; j_gene: TRBJ2-1; CDR3aa: CASSSGNLGYEQFF
v_gene: TRBV6-6; j_gene: TRBJ1-2; CDR3aa: CASSYFPRAADGYTF
v_gene: TRBV2; j_gene: TRBJ2-7; CDR3aa: CASTPGLTSYEQYF
v_gene: TRBV20-1; j_gene: TRBJ1-5; CDR3aa: CSASQGGQPQHF
v_gene: TRBV27; j_gene: TRBJ1-2; CDR3aa: CASRFSGFYGYTF
v_gene: TRBV5-1; j_gene: TRBJ1-1; CDR3aa: CASSPEGTEAFF
v_gene: TRBV28; j_gene: TRBJ1-1; CDR3aa: CATNRGAPTEAFF
v_gene: TRBV3-1; j_gene: TRBJ1-2; CDR3aa: CASSQGPAHGYTF
v_gene: TRBV18; j_gene: TRBJ1-2; CDR3aa: CASSPMAQADYGYTF
v_gene: TRBV11-2; j_gene: TRBJ1-1; CDR3aa: CASSFTRNTEAFF
v_gene: TRBV20-1; j_gene: TRBJ1-1; CDR3aa: CSAQQGGTEAFF
v_gene: TRBV12-3/TRBV12-4; j_gene: TRBJ2-2; CDR3aa: CASSFREAGELFF
v_gene: TRBV6-1; j_gene: TRBJ2-7; CDR3aa: CASSEALVTGTLTYEQYF
v_gene: TRBV7-6; j_gene: TRBJ2-2; CDR3aa: CASSPILGNTGELFF
v_gene: TRBV6-2/TRBV6-3; j_gene: TRBJ2-1; CDR3aa: CASSPYDEQFF
v_gene: TRBV5-1; j_gene: TRBJ1-5; CDR3aa: CASSFEGGNQPQHF
v_gene: TRBV5-1; j_gene: TRBJ2-7; CDR3aa: CASSLELAGGLYEQYF
v_gene: TRBV20-1; j_gene: TRBJ2-5; CDR3aa: CSAPPSYLAGEETQYF
v_gene: TRBV12-3/TRBV12-4; j_gene: TRBJ2-5; CDR3aa: CASSLGRSQETQYF
v_gene: TRBV3-1; j_gene: TRBJ1-5; CDR3aa: CASSQAYSNQPQHF
v_gene: TRBV4-1; j_gene: TRBJ1-3; CDR3aa: CASSHQGAFGGNTIYF
v_gene: TRBV28; j_gene: TRBJ1-2; CDR3aa: CASSLGQVSYGYTF
v_gene: TRBV30; j_gene: TRBJ1-1; CDR3aa: CAWRWRDRNTEAFF
v_gene: TRBV7-2; j_gene: TRBJ1-6; CDR3aa: CASSPTGGSRVYNSPLHF
v_gene: TRBV6-5; j_gene: TRBJ1-1; CDR3aa: CASSYEPWGGTEAFF
v_gene: TRBV5-1; j_gene: TRBJ2-2; CDR3aa: CASSPRTGEGTGELFF
v_gene: TRBV7-2; j_gene: TRBJ2-2; CDR3aa: CASSFLNTGELFF
v_gene: TRBV20-1; j_gene: TRBJ1-5; CDR3aa: CSARGEQGSNQPQHF
v_gene: TRBV25-1; j_gene: TRBJ1-2; CDR3aa: CASSDYSNYGYTF
v_gene: TRBV7-9; j_gene: TRBJ1-4; CDR3aa: CASSLEGTVNEKLFF
v_gene: TRBV6-2/TRBV6-3; j_gene: TRBJ2-5; CDR3aa: CASKGSQVETQYF
v_gene: TRBV30; j_gene: TRBJ2-5; CDR3aa: CAWSVVREETQYF